Following are 7 T cell receptor beta chains from one sample sequenced in a study of CD8 T cells in ankylosing spondylitis. MiXCR was run by TCRdb on the 5' RACE reads, yielding one entry per CDR3 protein. The data hold around 230,000 distinct CDR3 sequences, with 8% to 9.5% observed a single time. Material for sequencing was blood, either unsorted or a sorted T cell fraction (not recorded which). These receptors originate from a male donor with ankylosing spondylitis or in good health (not recorded which).

At least ten counts were recorded for this clonotype. V is TRBV29-1 and J is TRBJ2-1; 8 bases match TRBD1. This CDR3 has 15 residues. In germline, CDR1 is SQVTM, CDR2 ANQGSEA. V shed 2 bases and J 0 bases; nucleotides not matched to a gene: 3. The DNA for the CDR3 is TGCAGCGTTGAAAATACAGGGGGCTCCTACAATGAGCAGTTCTTC. Translated, it gives CSVENTGGSYNEQFF.

This clonotype has ten or more counts. The chain couples TRBV20-1 to TRBJ1-1, with TRBD1 matching over 8 bases. Trimming cost V 1 base and J 1 base; bases outside gene matches: 11. The CDR3 totals 17 residues. The germline V gene has CDR1 DFQATT and CDR2 SNEGSKA (reference sequence). The DNA for the CDR3 is TGCAGTGCTAGAGGAGTAGGACAGGGAGGATGGAACACTGAAGCTTTCTTT. Translation: CSARGVGQGGWNTEAFF.

This clonotype has a count of ten or more. The chain has TRBV4-3 and TRBJ2-2, with D perhaps TRBD2 (5 bases). The ends were cut back, 0 bases at V and 4 bases at J, with 9 bases in the middle. CDR3 length: 15 residues. Germline CDR1 reads LGHNA; CDR2 reads YSLEER. CDR3 DNA: TGCGCCAGCAGCCAAGAAAGAGGAGGCACCGGGGAGCTGTTTTTT. It yields the protein CASSQERGGTGELFF.

This clonotype has ten or more counts. The rearrangement joins TRBV7-3 to TRBJ2-1; 9 bases are a match to TRBD2. The J segment lost 2 bases and the V segment lost 2 bases, leaving 10 bases of the junction unmatched. Germline CDR1 reads SGHTA; CDR2 reads FQGTGA. This CDR3 region has 18 residues. Here the CDR3 reads CASSLVASGNMAYNEQFF. The CDR3 DNA follows: TGTGCCAGCAGCTTAGTGGCTAGCGGGAATATGGCCTACAATGAGCAGTTCTTC.

A word on this clonotype: Since a much larger clone is just one base distant, this may be a read error. The rearrangement links TRBV20-1 to TRBJ1-1; no clear D gene. This CDR3 has 13 amino acids. Trimming removed 8 bases from V and 1 base from J, with 14 bases in between. Germline V lookup: CDR1 DFQATT, CDR2 SNEGSKA (reference sequence). The CDR3 coding sequence is TGCAGTCCGAGAAGGCAGGAGAACACTGAAGCTTTCTTT. Protein: CSPRRQENTEAFF.

This clonotype has just a few counts. The chain links TRBV4-2 to TRBJ2-5; D is ambiguous. V was shortened by 4 bases and J by 3 bases, with 9 bases between the two germline ends. Germline CDR1 LGHNA, CDR2 YNFKEQ. The CDR3 extends over 13 amino acids. The CDR3 loop reads CASSREQKETQYF. The CDR3, as DNA: TGTGCCAGCAGCCGGGAACAGAAAGAGACCCAGTACTTC.

This clonotype was seen at least ten times. The DNA of the CDR3 is TGTGCCAGCAACACCGGAGGCGGGGAGCTGTTTTTT. This encodes CASNTGGGELFF. The chain has TRBV27 and TRBJ2-2; D might be TRBD2 (5 bases). CDR1 and CDR2 from the germline V gene are MNHEY and SMNVEV (reference sequence). Trimming took 7 bases from V and 7 from J, leaving 10 bases between them. The CDR3 spans 12 residues.